These 6 T cell receptor beta chains were all obtained from the same sample, sequenced in a study of CD8 T cells in ankylosing spondylitis. Which antigens these TCRs recognize remains unknown. From the 5' RACE reads, TCRdb called clonotypes with MiXCR, one entry per CDR3 protein. Here the sample spans around 490,000 distinct CDR3 sequences, less than 6% being singletons. General study points: In ankylosing spondylitis blood, a motif of roughly eight highly homologous TCR beta variants appeared characteristic.

The sequencing input was blood, either unsorted or a sorted T cell fraction (not recorded which). The source is a male donor with ankylosing spondylitis.

V and J are TRBV5-1 and TRBJ1-5; D is perhaps TRBD1 (6 bases). This CDR3 is built from 15 residues. Trimming cost V 3 bases and J 6 bases, with 16 bases left between them. Germline V CDR1 and CDR2: SGHRS, YFSETQ. This CDR3 is CASSWDTGGGQPQHF. The CDR3 coding sequence is TGCGCCAGCAGCTGGGACACGGGAGGGGGTCAGCCCCAGCATTTT.

This clonotype was recorded at least ten times. The chain links TRBV5-1 to TRBJ1-1, with D unresolved. The V end lost 5 bases, the J end lost 0 bases, and 11 bases lay between the germline ends. The CDR3 runs 14 residues. Per germline, CDR1 SGHRS and CDR2 YFSETQ. CDR3 DNA: TGCGCCAGCAGATTACTCACAGTGAACACTGAAGCTTTCTTT. It encodes CASRLLTVNTEAFF.

This clonotype was recorded many times. The V and J genes are TRBV12-5 and TRBJ2-5; TRBD1 or TRBD2 may be the D gene (5 bases each). CDR3 length equals 15 residues. Deletions cut 6 bases from V and 1 base from J, with 15 bases between. Germline V lookup: CDR1 LGHNT, CDR2 FRNRAP. The CDR3 sequence: CASGWGRSRQETQYF. The CDR3 DNA sequence: TGTGCTAGTGGCTGGGGACGAAGCCGCCAAGAGACCCAGTACTTC.

CDR3 sequence: CATSRSGQGRSNQPQHF. CDR3 coding DNA: TGTGCCACCAGCAGGTCGGGTCAGGGTAGGAGCAATCAGCCCCAGCATTTT. The chain carries TRBV15 and TRBJ1-5; D is perhaps TRBD1 (5 bases). The CDR3 is 17 amino acids. Trimming shortened V by 3 bases and J by 1 base, and 16 bases separated the two germline ends. Germline CDR1 LNHNV, CDR2 YYDKDF (reference sequence).

This clonotype was picked up a small number of times. The chain combines TRBV24-1 with TRBJ2-1, with D perhaps TRBD2 (5 bases). The CDR3 totals 15 residues. Germline V gene sequence: CDR1 KGHDR, CDR2 SFDVKD. Trimming stripped 4 bases from V and 4 bases from J, with 13 bases between. The CDR3 sequence is CATSDPGRRYNEQFF. The CDR3 region has the DNA TGTGCCACCAGTGACCCGGGAAGGCGGTACAATGAGCAGTTCTTC.

This clonotype came up a few times. This chain joins TRBV28 and TRBJ2-4; D could derive from TRBD1 or TRBD2 (5 bases each). Germline V lookup: CDR1 MDHEN, CDR2 SYDVKM. Trimming removed 2 bases at V and 5 bases at J, with 10 bases between. This CDR3 comprises 14 residues. This chain's CDR3 is CASSLPGTENIQYF. In DNA, the CDR3 is TGTGCCAGCAGTTTACCCGGGACGGAAAACATTCAGTACTTC.